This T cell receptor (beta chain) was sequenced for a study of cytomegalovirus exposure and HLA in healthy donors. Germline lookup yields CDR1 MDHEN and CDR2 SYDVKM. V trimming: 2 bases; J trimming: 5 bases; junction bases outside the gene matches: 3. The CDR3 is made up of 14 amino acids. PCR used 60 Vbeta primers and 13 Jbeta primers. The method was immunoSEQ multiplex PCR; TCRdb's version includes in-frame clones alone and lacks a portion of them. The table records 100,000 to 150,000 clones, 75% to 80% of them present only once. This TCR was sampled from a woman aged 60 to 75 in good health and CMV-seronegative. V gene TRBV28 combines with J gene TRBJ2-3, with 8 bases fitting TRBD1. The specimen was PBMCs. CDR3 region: CASSLQGAVDTQYF. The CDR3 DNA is TGTGCCAGCAGTTTACAGGGGGCCGTAGATACGCAGTATTTT.